This T cell receptor (beta chain) is drawn from a study of technical replicates of blood from a handful of donors. TCRdb's table, derived via immunoSEQ multiplex PCR, lists solely in-frame clones and lacks some. The data contain about 90,000 clones, about 90% of them seen just once; the ten biggest clones take up under 0.3%. CDR1 is MNHEY, CDR2 SVGAGI, per germline. This CDR3 is built from 14 residues. Trimming cost V 6 bases and J 6 bases; bases outside gene matches: 8. The sequenced material came from T cells isolated from PBMCs. The source of this sequence is a human donor in good health. J is TRBJ2-7 and V is TRBV6-5, with 10 bases that match TRBD1. In DNA, the CDR3 is TGTGCCAGCAGCCCGGACAGGGGGTCGATCGAGCAGTACTTC. Translation gives CASSPDRGSIEQYF.